This entry lists 5 T cell receptor beta chains sequenced from one sample in a study of T cells in Graves' hyperthyroidism and ophthalmopathy. Amplification of TCR beta CDR3 regions was performed using RNA transcripts as template. HTBI primers drove first-round RT-PCR of the TCR CDR3. MiXCR was run by TCRdb on the multiplex PCR reads, yielding one entry per CDR3 protein. The repertoire holds some 510,000 distinct CDR3 sequences, with roughly 50% as singletons. The sequenced sample consisted of peripheral blood or thyroid tissue (not recorded which). The receptors here all came from a young woman with Graves' hyperthyroidism.

The chain has TRBV5-4 and TRBJ1-2, with a weak D call TRBD1 (5 bases). Germline V gene lookup returns CDR1 SGHNT and CDR2 YYREEE (reference sequence). Trimming took 5 bases from V and 3 from J, leaving 17 bases between them. The CDR3 runs to 15 residues. The DNA for the CDR3 is TGTGCCAGCAGTTACCGTTCCGGGGCCTACTATGGCTACACCTTC. Protein sequence: CASSYRSGAYYGYTF.

There are many counts of this clonotype. DNA of the CDR3: TGTGCCACCAGCAGAGATTCTGGGGGTGGCTACACCTTC. Its protein product is CATSRDSGGGYTF. The rearrangement links TRBV15 to TRBJ1-2, with a tentative D call TRBD1 (5 bases). The CDR3 spans 13 residues. V was cut by 0 bases and J by 7 bases, with 9 bases left in between. Germline values: CDR1 LNHNV, CDR2 YYDKDF (reference sequence).

The J gene is TRBJ1-1, the V gene TRBV11-2; D gene uncertain. Germline-derived CDR1 and CDR2 are SGHAT and FQNNGV. V lost 4 bases and J lost 0, with 6 bases in between. This CDR3 is 13 amino acids long. This chain's CDR3 is CASSSLLNTEAFF. The DNA of the CDR3 is TGTGCCAGCAGCTCGCTTCTGAACACTGAAGCTTTCTTT.

J is TRBJ2-5 and V is TRBV7-8, with 8 bases identical to TRBD2. Germline V gives CDR1 SGHVS, CDR2 FQNEAQ. The CDR3 has 15 amino acids. V gave up 5 bases and J gave up 5 bases; unmatched junction bases: 10. DNA for the CDR3: TGTGCCAGCAGCGTCTCCGGGACTAGTTCTGAGACCCAGTACTTC. Protein sequence: CASSVSGTSSETQYF.

The CDR3 here is CSARDPTGGLRTEAFF. The CDR3 DNA sequence: TGCAGTGCTAGAGACCCGACAGGGGGCCTGAGGACTGAAGCTTTCTTT. The chain recombines TRBV20-1 with TRBJ1-1; TRBD1 agrees at 10 bases. Losses at the gene ends were 0 bases for V and 5 bases for J; bases not matched to a gene: 9. CDR3 length: 16 amino acids. Germline values: CDR1 DFQATT, CDR2 SNEGSKA (reference sequence).